The entry that follows covers one T cell receptor (beta chain) sequence. This clonotype was counted a few times. This clone's antigen is unknown. The input lacks base qualities; no much larger clone sits a single base away. This sample was taken from a study of T cells after yellow fever vaccination (dated by TCRdb to the late 2010s). Looking at the study overall: Libraries from fractions with low cell numbers were prepared with the SMART-Seq v4 Ultra Low Input RNA kit. To track T-cell clones before and after primary and booster YFV17D yellow fever vaccination, bulk TCR alpha and beta repertoires were sequenced longitudinally. Two healthy male donors made up the cohort, one aged 18 to 29 years and the other aged 30 to 40 years. Blood was collected at multiple timepoints before and after primary and secondary immunization, and bulk PBMC replicates and cell subsets were isolated.

Per the germline V gene (reference sequence), MNHEY is the CDR1 and SMNVEV is the CDR2. From V the trimming removes 0 bases and from J it removes 3 bases, while the gene matches leave 6 bases of the junction unaccounted for. The CDR3 has 18 amino acids, counting the end cysteine and phenylalanine. The retained sequence is limited to the CDR3, 54 bases, with the frame set at the first base. Points the paper makes about the study in general: Only a couple of donors were included in the study, so the extent to which the findings can be generalized is limited. After the booster, most of the clones that had expanded following primary vaccination were detected again (roughly 97% of CD4 and around 87% of CD8), which suggests that memory was broadly maintained. A small share of clonotypes occurred in both CD4 and CD8 compartments, likely arising from convergent recombination. The secondary T-cell response was found to be weaker but faster than the primary response, with a peak reached on day 5 rather than on day 15. Computational filtering was required because FACS-sorted repertoires could contain abundant contaminating clonotypes from the bulk population.

TCR cDNA was synthesized by 5'RACE template switching, through which a universal primer site and unique molecular identifiers were introduced. cDNA synthesis was primed from both the TCR alpha and TCR beta constant segments. Library amplification used two PCR steps, and the second PCR step added sample barcodes and sequencing adapters. Sequencing of libraries was performed on Illumina HiSeq 2500 (2x100 bp) or NovaSeq (2x150 bp). The original methods were these. Reads were demultiplexed and collapsed into UMI consensus sequences with MIGEC, and V(D)J alignment was performed with MiXCR. Vaccine-responding clonotypes were identified with edgeR using replicate PBMC samples, with FDR below 0.01 and a log2 fold change above 5 up to day 15 being required. Bulk clonotypes were assigned CD4 or CD8 identity according to which sequenced CD4 or CD8 repertoire held them at higher abundance. In TCRdb, the public reads were trimmed at Q25 with fastp and aligned with MiXCR, with productive beta chains retained. Rows with a matching CDR3 protein are joined into one entry that keeps the most common DNA and genes. The V and J calls and clone size come from TCRdb's table, not from the authors' own analysis. The sample table lists around 400,000 distinct CDR3 sequences, approximately 10% of them with a count of one. The top ten constitute about 17% of the sample.

Reading the label with the study, this specimen's treatment or condition is: live attenuated yellow fever vaccine strain. At each blood-draw timepoint, two biological replicates of bulk PBMCs were collected. PBMCs were isolated from peripheral blood using a standard Ficoll-Paque protocol. RNA was extracted with TriZol from bulk PBMCs, CD4 and CD8 fractions, and dextramer-positive and dextramer-negative fractions. The sequence joins TRBV27 to TRBJ2-6; TRBD1 lines up with 9 middle nucleotides. The sequence came from a man between 18 and 29 years old who received the YFV17D yellow fever vaccine. Source: PBMCs, taken on the day of the first yellow fever vaccination. The CDR3 region: CASSLSRQGVYGANVLTF. Read as DNA, the sequence is TGTGCCAGCAGTTTATCGAGACAGGGGGTTTATGGGGCCAACGTCCTGACTTTC.